The rows below give T cell receptor beta chains drawn from one sample of a study of CD8 T cells in ankylosing spondylitis. One entry per CDR3 protein results from TCRdb running MiXCR on the 5' RACE reads. The table has around 150,000 distinct CDR3 sequences, 40% to 50% seen once; the top ten hold roughly 15%. Sequencing was done on a sample of synovial fluid, either unsorted or a sorted T cell fraction (not recorded which). Every receptor here comes from a male donor with ankylosing spondylitis. Both conserved end residues are part of each CDR3. A D gene is named only where the DNA matches it firmly. Size is omitted from some rows. Given values are once, few, many or a class for expanded clones.

clone_size	j_call	v_call	d_call	cdr3_nt	cdr3_aa
NA	TRBJ2-3	TRBV18	TRBD1	TGTGCCAGCTCACCTATCTGGACAGGGGGGACGCAGTATTTT	CASSPIWTGGTQYF
NA	TRBJ1-2	TRBV12-3/TRBV12-4	TRBD1	TGTGCCAGCAGTTGGACAGGTCCTAACTATGGCTACACCTTC	CASSWTGPNYGYTF
NA	TRBJ2-7	TRBV21-1	NA	TGTGCCAGCAGCAAAGAAACGGGCCTGTACGAGCAGTACTTC	CASSKETGLYEQYF
NA	TRBJ1-2	TRBV3-1	NA	TGTGCCAGCAGCAGCCACTGTGGAGACCCCTATGGCTACACCTTC	CASSSHCGDPYGYTF
NA	TRBJ1-4	TRBV4-1	NA	TGCGCCAGCAGCACGAAGGGAGGAGGGTGGGAAAAACTGTTTTTT	CASSTKGGGWEKLFF
many	TRBJ2-1	TRBV28	TRBD1	TGTGCCACGGGACAGTCTGGCCCCTACAATGAGCAGTTCTTC	CATGQSGPYNEQFF
NA	TRBJ2-1	TRBV20-1	NA	TGCAGTGCTGAGGGACAATACTCCTACAATGAGCAGTTCTTC	CSAEGQYSYNEQFF
few	TRBJ2-7	TRBV10-3	NA	TGTGCCATCAGTGAGCACGGACTGGAAAAAGCCTACGAGCAGTACTTC	CAISEHGLEKAYEQYF
few	TRBJ1-6	TRBV6-1	NA	TGTGCCAGCAGTGAGTCAGGCTGGGCTAATTCACCCCTCCACTTT	CASSESGWANSPLHF
NA	TRBJ1-2	TRBV4-1	NA	TGCGCCAGCAGCCACCCCTGGACATCTTGGTCAGCTAACTATGGCTACACCTTC	CASSHPWTSWSANYGYTF
few	TRBJ1-6	TRBV12-3/TRBV12-4	NA	TGTGCCAGCAGCCTAAGTTGGGCCGCCGGCTCCTATAATTCACCCCTCCACTTT	CASSLSWAAGSYNSPLHF
many	TRBJ1-1	TRBV5-1	NA	TGCGCCAGCAGCTTGGAGACAACCACTGAAGCTTTCTTT	CASSLETTTEAFF
few	TRBJ2-1	TRBV6-4	NA	TGTGCCAGCAGTGACTCGGGGGGCTACAATGAGCAGTTCTTC	CASSDSGGYNEQFF
few	TRBJ1-1	TRBV28	NA	TGTGCCAGCAGTTTATTAGTCAACACTGAAGCTTTCTTT	CASSLLVNTEAFF
NA	TRBJ2-3	TRBV4-1	TRBD1	TGCGCCAGCAGCCAAGATGCGCTACAGGGGGCAACAGATACGCAGTATTTT	CASSQDALQGATDTQYF
many	TRBJ1-5	TRBV14	NA	TGTGCCAGCAGCCCCTCAGGGGTTTCCAATCAGCCCCAGCATTTT	CASSPSGVSNQPQHF
NA	TRBJ2-7	TRBV5-1	TRBD2	TGCGCCAGCAGCTTTTGGGGACGGGCTAGCGGGCGCTCCTACGAGCAGTACTTC	CASSFWGRASGRSYEQYF
NA	TRBJ1-1	TRBV4-1	NA	TGCGCCAGCAGCCAAGAGAGACAGGATCGGGCCACTGAAGCTTTCTTT	CASSQERQDRATEAFF
few	TRBJ2-1	TRBV4-2	TRBD2	TGTGCCAGCAGCCAGCCAAGAAGGGAGGACATTTGGACTAGGTACAATGAGCAGTTCTTC	CASSQPRREDIWTRYNEQFF
NA	TRBJ2-7	TRBV18	NA	TGTGCCAGCTCACCCGGGGGGCCATACGAGCAGTACTTC	CASSPGGPYEQYF
NA	TRBJ2-1	TRBV4-1	TRBD2	TGCGCCAGCCAACCCCTAGCGGGTGTCTACAATGAGCAGTTCTTC	CASQPLAGVYNEQFF
NA	TRBJ1-3	TRBV29-1	NA	TGCAGCGTTGTCGGCAGGGGCCCAAACACCATATATTTT	CSVVGRGPNTIYF
few	TRBJ2-3	TRBV12-3/TRBV12-4	TRBD1	TGTGCCAGCAGTCACAACAGGGGCACTAGCACAGATACGCAGTATTTT	CASSHNRGTSTDTQYF
many	TRBJ2-3	TRBV9	TRBD2	TGTGCCAGCAGCGCGACGCCGGGACTAGCGATACGCACAGATACGCAGTATTTT	CASSATPGLAIRTDTQYF
NA	TRBJ1-1	TRBV4-2	NA	TGTGCCAGCAGCCAAGGGTGGTGGACTGAAGCTTTCTTT	CASSQGWWTEAFF
NA	TRBJ2-3	TRBV4-2	TRBD1	TGTGCCAGCAGGACCGGGACAGGGGACACAGATACGCAGTATTTT	CASRTGTGDTDTQYF
NA	TRBJ1-4	TRBV6-2/TRBV6-3	NA	TGTGCCAGCAGTTACAGGGCGGCGAGGGGTGAAAAACTGTTTTTT	CASSYRAARGEKLFF
NA	TRBJ2-7	TRBV29-1	NA	TGCAGCGTTGATGGGGTATCAGATTATGGTACGACCTACGAGCAGTACTTC	CSVDGVSDYGTTYEQYF
many	TRBJ1-4	TRBV7-9	TRBD1	TGTGCCAGCAGCCCCCCCGGCAGGGGGCGAGAAAAACTGTTTTTT	CASSPPGRGREKLFF
NA	TRBJ2-7	TRBV27	NA	TGTGCCAGCGGGGGAACTCGCTACGAGCAGTACTTC	CASGGTRYEQYF
NA	TRBJ1-3	TRBV10-3	NA	TGTGCCATCAGAATACCGGGTAAAGGGATCGGAAACACCATATATTTT	CAIRIPGKGIGNTIYF
few	TRBJ2-7	TRBV20-1	TRBD2	TGCAGTGCTTCCAGCGGGGCCTACGAGCAGTACTTC	CSASSGAYEQYF
few	TRBJ2-7	TRBV5-1	NA	TGCGCCAGCAGCTTGCACAGATTATCATCCCGTTCCTACGAGCAGTACTTC	CASSLHRLSSRSYEQYF
many	TRBJ2-1	TRBV9	NA	TGTGCCAGCAGCGAGTGGGCTAGCGCGTACAATGAGCAGTTCTTC	CASSEWASAYNEQFF
once	TRBJ1-4	TRBV20-1	NA	TGCAGTGCTAGAGCGGGTCAGGGCGAAAAACTGTTTTTT	CSARAGQGEKLFF
few	TRBJ1-2	TRBV12-3/TRBV12-4	TRBD1	TGTGCCAGCAGCGGGACAGGGGACGGCTACACCTTC	CASSGTGDGYTF
NA	TRBJ1-2	TRBV5-1	NA	TGCGCCAGCAGCTTGTCCAGGACGGACTATGGCTACACCTTC	CASSLSRTDYGYTF
NA	TRBJ2-7	TRBV6-1	TRBD1	TGTGCCAGCAGCGGGAAGGTCTGGACAGGGGCGGTAGGAGCCTACGAGCAGTACTTC	CASSGKVWTGAVGAYEQYF
NA	TRBJ2-1	TRBV4-2	NA	TGTGCCAGCAGCCGCAGAGGTCGTTGGCAGTTCTTC	CASSRRGRWQFF
NA	TRBJ2-5	TRBV20-1	NA	TGCAGTGCGTCCGGGGGCTGGGGGGAGACCCAGTACTTC	CSASGGWGETQYF
few	TRBJ2-2	TRBV6-2/TRBV6-3	NA	TGTGCCAGCAGGACCCGGTGGAGGGCCGGGGAGCTGTTTTTT	CASRTRWRAGELFF
NA	TRBJ2-3	TRBV4-2	TRBD2	TGTGCCAGCAGCCAATCTCTAGCGGGGGGGCCACTTAGCACAGATACGCAGTATTTT	CASSQSLAGGPLSTDTQYF
NA	TRBJ2-3	TRBV13	NA	TGTGCCAGCAGCTTAGAGCTAGCTCCCCCAGATACGCAGTATTTT	CASSLELAPPDTQYF
few	TRBJ2-7	TRBV20-1	TRBD2	TGCAGTGCTAGAGATAGCGGGAGGGACTACGAGCAGTACTTC	CSARDSGRDYEQYF
NA	TRBJ2-7	TRBV7-8	NA	TGTGCCAGCAGCTTATGGGCAGTCGGGTACTACGAGCAGTACTTC	CASSLWAVGYYEQYF